This T cell receptor beta chain is from a study of tissue T cells after allogeneic stem cell transplantation. Study-wide results and limits: Within patients, tissue anatomy strongly shaped TCR repertoire composition.

Here immunoSEQ multiplex PCR was the method, and the copy in TCRdb shows in-frame clones only, minus some. The sample carries around 24,000 clones, roughly nine tenths recorded once. CDR3 size: 16 residues. Germline lookup yields CDR1 KGHSH and CDR2 LQKENI. V dropped 2 bases and J dropped 5; count of bases not matched to a gene: 9. As for this clone: Its target is not known.

V gene TRBV18 combines with J gene TRBJ2-5; 9 bases line up with TRBD2. The TCR comes from a male donor aged 60 or over who later had graft-versus-host disease after an allogeneic stem cell transplant. Here the sequenced sample was blood, taken before transplantation. In DNA, the CDR3 is TGTGCCAGCTCACCAGTTAGCGGGAGTGTTTCCGAGACCCAGTACTTC. Translating it yields CASSPVSGSVSETQYF. The full variable domain, its missing parts supplied by reference TRBV18 and TRBJ2-5, is NAGVMQNPRHLVRRRGQEARLRCSPMKGHSHVYWYRQLPEEGLKFMVYLQKENIIDESGMPKERFSAEFPKEGPSILRIQQVVRGDSAAYFCASSPVSGSVSETQYFGPGTRLLVL.